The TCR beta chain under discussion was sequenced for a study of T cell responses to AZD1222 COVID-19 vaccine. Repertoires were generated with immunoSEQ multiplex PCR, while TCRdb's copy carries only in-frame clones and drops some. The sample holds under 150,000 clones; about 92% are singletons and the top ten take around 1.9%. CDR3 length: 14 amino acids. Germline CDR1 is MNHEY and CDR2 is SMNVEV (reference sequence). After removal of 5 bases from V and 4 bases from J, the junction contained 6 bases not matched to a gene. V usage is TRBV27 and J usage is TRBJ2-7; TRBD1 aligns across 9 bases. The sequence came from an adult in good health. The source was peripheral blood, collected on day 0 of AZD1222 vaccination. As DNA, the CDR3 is TGTGCCAGCAGTCCGGGACAGGGCTTGTACGAGCAGTACTTC. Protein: CASSPGQGLYEQYF.